Listed here is a single TCR beta chain. Its specificity is unknown. These data originate in a study of T-cell reconstitution after alpha-beta-depleted transplantation in children. General study points: It was newly produced T cells that mostly accounted for T-cell counts and diversity one year after transplant. Alpha-beta T cells about two months after transplant reportedly derived from several hundred expanded graft clones. The origin of high day-60 TCRbeta diversity in some patients lay in surviving recipient T cells and thymic progenitors.

The V and J ends lost 2 bases and 2 bases, in that order; junction bases with no gene match: 4. Germline V CDR1 and CDR2: LNHDA, SQIVND (reference sequence). CDR3 length equals 16 residues. Molecular barcoding with unique molecular identifiers was used for the TCRbeta library. MiXCR, run by TCRdb on the PCR reads, gives a single entry per CDR3 protein. The sample holds around 440,000 distinct CDR3 sequences, roughly a tenth seen once. The clonotype originates from a child younger than 10 with inherited bone marrow failure, due to receive a stem cell transplant. The specimen was PBMCs, collected before TCRalphabeta/CD19-depleted stem cell transplant. This chain uses TRBV19 with TRBJ1-5, with TRBD1 identical over 9 bases. In DNA form, the CDR3 reads TGTGCCAGTAGTATAAGGGACAGGGTGGGCAATCAGCCCCAGCATTTT. Protein product: CASSIRDRVGNQPQHF.